This T cell receptor (beta chain) was captured by sequencing in a study of identical twins (dated by TCRdb to the mid-2010s). In terms of the full investigation: The study deep-sequenced TCR alpha and beta repertoires from monozygotic twins, unrelated adults of various ages and cord blood to test whether fetal clonotypes persist. Replicate twin experiments were performed at different times using different library preparation protocols to rule out contamination.

Here is what the overall study found, with its caveats: Excess twin sharing in beta out-of-frame sequences was weaker because fewer shared sequences lowered the signal-to-noise ratio. Zero-insertion analyses could be partly confounded by invariant T cells such as MAIT and iNKT, though diverse VJ usage argued against such confounding for most clonotypes. Compared with coincidental sharing between unrelated individuals, an excess of low generation-probability sequences was observed among out-of-frame TCR alpha sequences shared between twins. Conclusions relied on cross-sectional statistical analysis, since the same donors could not be followed over many years. Out-of-frame TCR alpha sharing in monozygotic twins was systematically underestimated by recombination models, whereas sharing between unrelated individuals was in agreement with the recombination models. Fewer insertions were carried by abundant cord blood beta clonotypes, a similar but weaker trend appeared in young adult naive repertoires, and no such trend appeared in memory repertoires.

Every donor was a healthy Caucasian. The twin cohort consisted of three pairs of female monozygotic twins, all aged about 18 to 29 years. The RNA used for TCR libraries was isolated from peripheral blood mononuclear cells. In regard to this clonotype: The antigen it recognizes is unknown. No base quality information exists; no much larger clone differs at one position.

Library prep was done by 5' RACE. The instrument given in TCRdb is Illumina HiSeq 2000. A universal primer binding site was added through template switching, and the final cDNA carried a unique molecular identifier so that TCR cDNA molecules could be counted accurately. First-strand cDNA for TCR alpha and beta chains was synthesized from specific primers in the conserved constant-segment region. Each cDNA library was double barcoded, with a SMART-Mk sample barcode plus Illumina barcodes, to control for contamination. TruSeq adapter sequences along with Illumina sample barcodes were introduced in two successive PCR steps. TCR alpha and beta cDNA libraries were sequenced on the Illumina HiSeq platform with custom primers. The study's own analysis went as follows. MiGEC processed the raw reads to extract unique molecular identifiers, while MiXCR was used to determine the CDR3 positions. For each individual, recombination models were inferred using an EM algorithm with the repgenHMM and IGoR tools. Shared clonotype analysis was performed with the tcR package in R, normalizing sharing by the product of cloneset sizes. To study raw recombination free of thymic and clonal selection effects, out-of-frame nonproductive sequences were analyzed. In-frame beta chains were kept once TCRdb had trimmed the public reads at Q25 with fastp and called clones with MiXCR. A single entry per CDR3 protein holds the most common genes and DNA from its merged rows. The V and J calls here are based on TCRdb, not the publication. This sample lists about 570,000 distinct CDR3 sequences; approximately 9.6% were detected once. Around 3% of the sample lies in the top ten.

Relative to germline, V is missing 7 bases and J is missing 7 bases, with 10 bases of the junction outside any gene match. As encoded in the germline V gene (reference sequence), CDR1 is MNHEY while CDR2 is SMNVEV. From the cysteine up to the phenylalanine, the CDR3 has a length of 14 residues. Only CDR3 DNA remains: 42 bases, in frame from the first base. The same data also contributed to another study, on yellow fever vaccine responses in identical twins. Looking at the second paper: According to the authors, the vaccine-induced T cell response in identical twins seemed to be partly convergent and partly specific to each individual. Focusing on identical twins, the study followed the T cell clones that responded to the vaccine, and did so with precision.

Recombination connected TRBV27 to TRBJ2-1; 7 bases in the middle match TRBD2. Sequencing was carried out using PBMCs. The source of this sequence is a woman younger than 30 in good health. The sequence in DNA is TGTGCCAGCACACCGGGACTACGGGGAAATGAGCAGTTCTTC. Its protein reads: CASTPGLRGNEQFF.